This T cell receptor beta chain is from a study of cytotoxic CD8 clonotypes in ibrutinib-treated CLL. Study summary: Sequenced samples delivered averages of 270,000 or so productive templates and more than 75,000 productive rearrangements.

CDR1 is SEHNR and CDR2 is FQNEAQ in the germline V gene (reference sequence). The CDR3 runs 13 residues. Trimming took 6 bases from V and 0 from J, leaving 8 bases between them. Assay: immunoSEQ multiplex PCR; the TCRdb copy retains only in-frame clones and omits some. The sample has some 300,000 clones; approximately 80% are singletons. This clone was found once. The input for sequencing was PBMCs, taken before ibrutinib treatment. The sequence derives from a human donor with chronic lymphocytic leukemia. This chain connects TRBV7-9 to TRBJ1-2, with D unclear. The CDR3, as DNA: TGTGCCAGCAGGGCAGACACTAACTATGGCTACACCTTC. Translating gives CASRADTNYGYTF.